One and the same sample provided the 6 T cell receptor beta chains below, sequenced in a study of blood T cells in healthy people across ages. Through a sample-barcoded 5' primer and a J-beta primer mix, a second PCR was run for 7 to 11 cycles. TCRdb passed the 5' RACE reads through MiXCR, listing each CDR3 protein once. The sample holds 950,000 to 1,200,000 distinct CDR3 sequences, around two fifths seen once. The sequenced sample was blood. These receptors all come from a man between 18 and 29 years old in good health.

There are a few counts of this clonotype. The J gene is TRBJ1-1, the V gene TRBV27, with a tentative D call TRBD1 (5 bases). V was shortened by 3 bases and J by 5 bases, with 13 bases between the two germline ends. CDR3 length: 14 amino acids. Per germline, CDR1 MNHEY and CDR2 SMNVEV (reference sequence). The CDR3 loop reads CASSLTQGWTEAFF. CDR3 DNA sequence: TGTGCCAGCAGTTTGACTCAGGGTTGGACTGAAGCTTTCTTT.

Notes on this clonotype: At one of its ends the junction is not consistent with the germline gene, which may arise from a read error. This chain connects TRBV4-3 to TRBJ1-2, with D unresolved. Germline assignment: CDR1 LGHNA and CDR2 YSLEER. CDR3 length: 15 amino acids. CDR3 residues: CACSQFHFSSYGYTF. CDR3 DNA: TGCGCCTGCAGCCAATTCCATTTCTCTTCTTATGGCTACACCTTC.

This clonotype appeared a single time. The CDR3 nucleotides are TGTGCCAGCAGCTTAGTTGCGGAGAGCCTCGCCACCGGGGAGCTGTTTTTT. Translation: CASSLVAESLATGELFF. The rearrangement links TRBV7-9 to TRBJ2-2; the D is unclear. V was pared by 1 base and J by 4 bases, with 16 bases between. Germline V gene data show CDR1 as SEHNR and CDR2 as FQNEAQ (reference sequence). The CDR3 runs to 17 residues.

This clonotype was counted a few times. This chain joins TRBV12-3 or TRBV12-4 and TRBJ2-5, with a possible D match to TRBD2 (6 bases). CDR3 length equals 15 residues. Trimming pared 0 bases from V and 2 bases from J, leaving 10 bases between. CDR3 nucleotide sequence: TGTGCCAGCAGTTTAGCGGGGACTTCACAAGAGACCCAGTACTTC. It encodes CASSLAGTSQETQYF.

This chain links TRBV7-8 with TRBJ1-2, with 10 bases identical to TRBD1. This CDR3 comprises 15 residues. The V and J ends lost 3 bases and 8 bases, in that order; junction bases with no gene match: 9. Germline CDR1 reads SGHVS; CDR2 reads FQNEAQ. CDR3 protein: CASSFSTGGFEGYTF. CDR3 coding DNA: TGTGCCAGCAGCTTTTCGACAGGGGGCTTCGAGGGCTACACCTTC.

This clonotype has more than one count but fewer than ten. J is TRBJ2-1 and V is TRBV27; D possibly corresponds to TRBD1 (5 bases). The ends were cut back, 3 bases at V and 3 bases at J, with 12 bases in the middle. Germline-derived CDR1 and CDR2 are MNHEY and SMNVEV (reference sequence). This CDR3 spans 15 amino acids. CDR3 sequence: CASSLDTLGYNEQFF. The CDR3 DNA sequence: TGTGCCAGCAGTTTGGACACCTTGGGCTACAATGAGCAGTTCTTC.